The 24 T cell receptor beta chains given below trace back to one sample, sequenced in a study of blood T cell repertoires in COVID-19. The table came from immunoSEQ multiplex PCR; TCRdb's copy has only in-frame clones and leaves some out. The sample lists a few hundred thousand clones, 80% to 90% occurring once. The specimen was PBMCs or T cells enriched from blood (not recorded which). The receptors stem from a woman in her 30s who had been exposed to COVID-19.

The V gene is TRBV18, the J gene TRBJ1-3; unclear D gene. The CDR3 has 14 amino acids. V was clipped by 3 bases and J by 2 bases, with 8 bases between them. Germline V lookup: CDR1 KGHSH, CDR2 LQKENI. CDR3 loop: CASSPPDTGNTIYF. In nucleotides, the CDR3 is TGTGCCAGCTCACCTCCCGACACTGGAAACACCATATATTTT.

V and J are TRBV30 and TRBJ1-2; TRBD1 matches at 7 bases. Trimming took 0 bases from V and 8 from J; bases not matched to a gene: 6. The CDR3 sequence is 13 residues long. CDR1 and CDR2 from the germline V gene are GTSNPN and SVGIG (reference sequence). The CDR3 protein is CAWSVRQGDGYTF. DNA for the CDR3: TGTGCCTGGAGTGTAAGGCAGGGGGACGGCTACACCTTC.

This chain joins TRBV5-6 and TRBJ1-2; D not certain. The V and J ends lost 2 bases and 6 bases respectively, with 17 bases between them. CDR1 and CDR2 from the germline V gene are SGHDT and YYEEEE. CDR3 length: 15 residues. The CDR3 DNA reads TGTGCCAGCAGCTTTAAGCATTCTCGCGGAAATGGCTACACCTTC. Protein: CASSFKHSRGNGYTF.

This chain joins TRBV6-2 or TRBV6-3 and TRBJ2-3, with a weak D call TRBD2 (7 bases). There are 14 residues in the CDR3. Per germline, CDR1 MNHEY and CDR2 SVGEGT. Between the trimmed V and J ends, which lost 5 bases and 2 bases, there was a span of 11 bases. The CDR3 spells CASSRGGYTDTQYF. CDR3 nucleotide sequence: TGTGCCAGCAGTAGGGGGGGGTACACAGATACGCAGTATTTT.

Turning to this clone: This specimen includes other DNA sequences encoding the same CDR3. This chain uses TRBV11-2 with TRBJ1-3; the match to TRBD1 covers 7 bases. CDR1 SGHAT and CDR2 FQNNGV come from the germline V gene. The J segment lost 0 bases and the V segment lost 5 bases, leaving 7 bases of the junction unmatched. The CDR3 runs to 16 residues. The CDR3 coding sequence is TGTGCCAGCAGCCGTCCCGGGACAGTCTCTGGAAACACCATATATTTT. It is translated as CASSRPGTVSGNTIYF.

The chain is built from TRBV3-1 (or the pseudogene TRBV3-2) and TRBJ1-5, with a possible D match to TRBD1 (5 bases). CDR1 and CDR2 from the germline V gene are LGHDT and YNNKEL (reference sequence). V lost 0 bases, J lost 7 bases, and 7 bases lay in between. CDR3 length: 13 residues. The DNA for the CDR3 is TGTGCCAGCAGCCAAGAAGGGGTCCAGCCCCAGCATTTT. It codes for CASSQEGVQPQHF.

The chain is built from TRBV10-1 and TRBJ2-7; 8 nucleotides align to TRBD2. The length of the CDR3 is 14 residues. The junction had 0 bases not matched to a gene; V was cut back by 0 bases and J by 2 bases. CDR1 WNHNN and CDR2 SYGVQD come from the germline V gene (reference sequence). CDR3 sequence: CASSESGLAYEQYF. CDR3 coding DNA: TGCGCCAGCAGTGAGTCGGGACTAGCCTACGAGCAGTACTTC.

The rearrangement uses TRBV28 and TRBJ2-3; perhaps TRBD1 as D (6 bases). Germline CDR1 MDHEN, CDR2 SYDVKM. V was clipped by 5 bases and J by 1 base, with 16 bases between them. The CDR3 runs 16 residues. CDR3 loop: CASSLPGVSRTDTQYF. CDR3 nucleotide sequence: TGTGCCAGCAGTCTTCCAGGGGTATCCCGCACAGATACGCAGTATTTT.

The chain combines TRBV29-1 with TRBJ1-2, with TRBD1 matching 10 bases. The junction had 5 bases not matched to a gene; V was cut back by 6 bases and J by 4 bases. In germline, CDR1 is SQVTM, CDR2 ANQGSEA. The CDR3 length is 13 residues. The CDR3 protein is CSVGDRGLYGYTF. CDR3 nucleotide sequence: TGCAGCGTGGGTGACAGGGGGCTCTATGGCTACACCTTC.

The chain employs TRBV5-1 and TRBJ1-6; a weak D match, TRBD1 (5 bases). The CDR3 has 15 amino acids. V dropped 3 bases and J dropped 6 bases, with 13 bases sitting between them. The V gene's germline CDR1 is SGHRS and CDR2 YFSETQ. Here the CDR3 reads CASSSPEGANSPLHF. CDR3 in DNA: TGCGCCAGCAGCTCCCCGGAAGGGGCTAATTCACCCCTCCACTTT.

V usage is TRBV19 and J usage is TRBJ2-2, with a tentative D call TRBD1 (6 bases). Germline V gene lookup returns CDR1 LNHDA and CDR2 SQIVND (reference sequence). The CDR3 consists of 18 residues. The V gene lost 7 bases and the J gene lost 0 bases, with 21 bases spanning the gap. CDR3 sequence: CASTTSQWDKPNTGELFF. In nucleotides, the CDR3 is TGTGCCAGTACCACCTCTCAATGGGACAAGCCGAACACCGGGGAGCTGTTTTTT. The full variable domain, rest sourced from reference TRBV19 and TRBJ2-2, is DGGITQSPKYLFRKEGQNVTLSCEQNLNHDAMYWYRQDPGQGLRLIYYSQIVNDFQKGDIAEGYSVSREKKESFPLTVTSAQKNPTAFYLCASTTSQWDKPNTGELFFGEGSRLTVL.

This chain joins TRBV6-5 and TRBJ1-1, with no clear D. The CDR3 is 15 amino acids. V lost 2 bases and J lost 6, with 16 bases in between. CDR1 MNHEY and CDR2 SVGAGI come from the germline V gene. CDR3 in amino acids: CASSYLPPSGAEAFF. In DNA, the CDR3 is TGTGCCAGCAGTTACCTCCCCCCCAGCGGAGCTGAAGCTTTCTTT.

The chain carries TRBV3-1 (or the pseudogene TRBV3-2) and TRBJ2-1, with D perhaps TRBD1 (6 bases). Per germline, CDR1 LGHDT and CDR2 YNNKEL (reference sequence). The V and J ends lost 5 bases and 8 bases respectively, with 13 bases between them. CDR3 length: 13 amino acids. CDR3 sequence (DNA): TGTGCCAGCAGCATCCAGGGGTCAGATGAGCAGTTCTTC. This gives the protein CASSIQGSDEQFF.

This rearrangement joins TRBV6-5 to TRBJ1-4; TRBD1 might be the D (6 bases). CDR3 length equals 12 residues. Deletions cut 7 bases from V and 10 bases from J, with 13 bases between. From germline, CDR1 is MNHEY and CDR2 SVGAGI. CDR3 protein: CASTLQGGKLFF. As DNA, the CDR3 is TGTGCCAGCACCCTACAGGGCGGAAAACTGTTTTTT.

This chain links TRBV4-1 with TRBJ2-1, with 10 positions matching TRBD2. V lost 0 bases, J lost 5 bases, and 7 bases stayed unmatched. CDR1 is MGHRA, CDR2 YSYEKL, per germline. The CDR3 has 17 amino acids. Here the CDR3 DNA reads TGCGCCAGCAGCCAAGATGCGAGCGGGGGGGCAGACAATGAGCAGTTCTTC. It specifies CASSQDASGGADNEQFF.

The CDR3 protein is CASSEPGNTEAFF. CDR3 nucleotide sequence: TGTGCCAGCAGTGAGCCCGGGAACACTGAAGCTTTCTTT. The genes are TRBV6-1 and TRBJ1-1; D ambiguous. The CDR3 loop spans 13 amino acids. Trimming removed 3 bases at V and 1 base at J, with 6 bases between. The germline gives CDR1 MNHNS, CDR2 SASEGT.

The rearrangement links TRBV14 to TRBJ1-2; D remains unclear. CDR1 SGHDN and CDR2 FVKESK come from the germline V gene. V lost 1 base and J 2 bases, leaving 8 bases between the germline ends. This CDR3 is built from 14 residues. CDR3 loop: CASSQVPKNYGYTF. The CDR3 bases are TGTGCCAGCAGCCAAGTTCCTAAGAACTATGGCTACACCTTC.

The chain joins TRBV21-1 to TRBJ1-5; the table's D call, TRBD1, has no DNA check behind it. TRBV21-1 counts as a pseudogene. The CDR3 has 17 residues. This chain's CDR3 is CASSKARTGGGNQPQHF. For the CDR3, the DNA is TGTGCCAGCAGCAAAGCCCGGACAGGGGGAGGCAATCAGCCCCAGCATTTT.

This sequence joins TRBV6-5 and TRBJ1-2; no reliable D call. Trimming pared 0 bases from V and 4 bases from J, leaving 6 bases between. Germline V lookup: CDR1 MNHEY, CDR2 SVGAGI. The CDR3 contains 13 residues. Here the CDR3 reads CASSYSRSYGYTF. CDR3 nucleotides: TGTGCCAGCAGTTACTCGCGAAGCTATGGCTACACCTTC.

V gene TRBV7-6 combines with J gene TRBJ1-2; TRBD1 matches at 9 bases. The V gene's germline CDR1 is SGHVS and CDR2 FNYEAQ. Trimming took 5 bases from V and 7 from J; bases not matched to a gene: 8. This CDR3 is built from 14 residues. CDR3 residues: CASSPSGTGSGYTF. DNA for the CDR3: TGTGCCAGCAGCCCGTCCGGGACAGGGTCTGGCTACACCTTC.

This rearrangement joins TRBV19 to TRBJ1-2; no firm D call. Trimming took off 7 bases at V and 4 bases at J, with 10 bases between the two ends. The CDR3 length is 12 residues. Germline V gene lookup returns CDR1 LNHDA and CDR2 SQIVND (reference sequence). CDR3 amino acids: CASNSALYGYTF. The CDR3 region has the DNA TGTGCCAGTAACTCTGCGCTCTATGGCTACACCTTC.

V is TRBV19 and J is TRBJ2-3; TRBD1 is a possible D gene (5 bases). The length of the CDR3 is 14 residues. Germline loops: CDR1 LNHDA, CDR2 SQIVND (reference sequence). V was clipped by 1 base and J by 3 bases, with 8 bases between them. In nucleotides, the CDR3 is TGTGCCAGTAGTATAGGCCCAGGGACAGATACGCAGTATTTT. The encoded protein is CASSIGPGTDTQYF. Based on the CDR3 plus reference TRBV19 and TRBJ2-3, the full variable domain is DGGITQSPKYLFRKEGQNVTLSCEQNLNHDAMYWYRQDPGQGLRLIYYSQIVNDFQKGDIAEGYSVSREKKESFPLTVTSAQKNPTAFYLCASSIGPGTDTQYFGPGTRLTVL.

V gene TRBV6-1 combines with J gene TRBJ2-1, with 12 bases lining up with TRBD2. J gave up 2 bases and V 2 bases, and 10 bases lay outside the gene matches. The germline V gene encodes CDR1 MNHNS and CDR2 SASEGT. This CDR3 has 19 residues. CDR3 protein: CASSERPTSGGSPYNEQFF. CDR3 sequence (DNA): TGTGCCAGCAGTGAACGCCCCACTAGCGGGGGGTCCCCCTACAATGAGCAGTTCTTC.

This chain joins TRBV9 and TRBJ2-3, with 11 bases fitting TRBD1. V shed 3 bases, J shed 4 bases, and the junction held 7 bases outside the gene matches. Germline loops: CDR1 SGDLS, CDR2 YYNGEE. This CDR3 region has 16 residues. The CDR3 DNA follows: TGTGCCAGCAGCGGCCGGGACAGGGGGTTGGCAGATACGCAGTATTTT. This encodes CASSGRDRGLADTQYF.